This T cell receptor beta chain was sequenced during a study of control samples from healthy donors and cancer patients. Repertoires were generated with immunoSEQ multiplex PCR, while TCRdb's copy carries only in-frame clones and drops some. Among 150,000 to 200,000 clones, about 91% were seen once, and the ten largest hold just over 2%. V was pared by 6 bases and J by 3 bases, with 21 bases between. This CDR3 has 17 amino acids. The germline CDR1 and CDR2 sequences are SGHRS and YFSETQ. This receptor was taken from a woman between 40 and 50 years old in good health. The chain has TRBV5-1 and TRBJ1-4; possible D gene TRBD1, 5 bases. Source material: blood. For the CDR3, the DNA is TGCGCCAGCACCCACAGAGGAGGGGATTCGGCTAATGAAAAACTGTTTTTT. Encoded protein: CASTHRGGDSANEKLFF.